Listed here are 32 T cell receptor beta chains from one sample, sequenced in a study of cytomegalovirus exposure and HLA in healthy donors (TCRdb year 2017). Libraries came from the immunoSEQ multiplex PCR assay. A mixture of 60 forward primers for TCR Vbeta segments and 13 reverse primers for TCR Jbeta segments was used in the multiplex PCR. Not all clones reach the TCRdb copy of this immuneACCESS table, which keeps in-frame sequences only. Checked studies attribute under half of the gap to unresolved V genes and leave the rest unexplained. This sample comprises approximately 210,000 clones, around 79% of them detected only once. Of the sample, roughly 0.4% falls within the top ten clones. The sequencing input was PBMCs. These TCRs come from a male donor in good health and CMV-seropositive.

The V gene is TRBV19, the J gene TRBJ1-4; 9 nucleotides match TRBD1. V trimming: 5 bases; J trimming: 2 bases; junction bases outside the gene matches: 3. CDR3 size: 15 residues. From germline, CDR1 is LNHDA and CDR2 SQIVND (reference sequence). The CDR3 spells CASSRGQGTNEKLFF. The CDR3 DNA reads TGTGCCAGTAGTCGAGGACAGGGGACTAATGAAAAACTGTTTTTT.

This clone occurred a few times. This chain joins TRBV27 and TRBJ1-6; D unclear. With 1 base removed from V and 6 bases from J, the gap between germline ends came to 10 bases. The germline V gene has CDR1 MNHEY and CDR2 SMNVEV (reference sequence). The CDR3 is 15 residues long. The CDR3 nucleotides read TGTGCCAGCAGTTTATTGTCGCCGGGTAATTCACCCCTCCACTTT. Translation: CASSLLSPGNSPLHF.

Of note for this clone: The germline gene is not matched at one end of the junction; a read error may be the cause. The CDR3, as DNA: TGTTCCAGCAGCTCGACTAGCGGCACCTACGAGCAGTACTTC. Encoded protein: CSSSSTSGTYEQYF. The gene calls are TRBV7-9 and TRBJ2-7; 9 bases map to TRBD2. Germline loops: CDR1 SEHNR, CDR2 FQNEAQ (reference sequence). The CDR3 length is 14 residues.

The CDR3 region has the DNA TGTGCCAGCAGTGAAGCCTCCAGCACAGATACGCAGTATTTT. Its translation: CASSEASSTDTQYF. The V and J genes are TRBV6-1 and TRBJ2-3; D is uncertain. Germline CDR1 and CDR2: MNHNS and SASEGT. Trimming pared 0 bases from V and 0 bases from J, leaving 4 bases between. The CDR3 extends over 14 amino acids.

This chain uses TRBV6-5 with TRBJ2-7, with 9 bases identical to TRBD2. Germline loops: CDR1 MNHEY, CDR2 SVGAGI. CDR3 size: 14 residues. V shed 5 bases, J shed 7 bases, and the junction held 9 bases outside the gene matches. CDR3 in amino acids: CASSPPGLAAEQYF. DNA of the CDR3: TGTGCCAGCAGTCCCCCGGGACTAGCTGCTGAGCAGTACTTC.

The V and J genes are TRBV7-6 and TRBJ2-7; unclear D gene. From germline, CDR1 is SGHVS and CDR2 FNYEAQ. V lost 2 bases and J lost 4, with 12 bases in between. The length of the CDR3 is 14 residues. Here the CDR3 DNA reads TGTGCCAGCAGCTTATTTCAATTGGAGTACGAGCAGTACTTC. This codes for CASSLFQLEYEQYF.

V usage is TRBV7-2 and J usage is TRBJ2-1, with 12 bases identical to TRBD2. Losses at the gene ends were 4 bases for V and 9 bases for J; bases not matched to a gene: 7. CDR1 SGHTA and CDR2 FQGNSA come from the germline V gene. This CDR3 region has 15 residues. The chain's CDR3 is CASSSTSGSGGEQFF. CDR3 bases: TGTGCCAGCAGCTCGACTAGCGGGAGCGGCGGTGAGCAGTTCTTC.

The gene calls are TRBV7-8 and TRBJ1-5; 10 nucleotides line up with TRBD1. V was clipped by 3 bases and J by 4 bases; unmatched bases: 3. The CDR3 has 15 amino acids. Germline V gene sequence: CDR1 SGHVS, CDR2 FQNEAQ. The DNA for the CDR3 is TGTGCCAGCAGCTTGGGACAGGGGATGAATCAGCCCCAGCATTTT. Translating it yields CASSLGQGMNQPQHF.

This chain uses TRBV18 with TRBJ1-4; unclear D gene. Germline-derived CDR1 and CDR2 are KGHSH and LQKENI. The CDR3 length is 14 residues. V lost 3 bases and J lost 1, with 6 bases in between. The CDR3 sequence is CASSPGQTNEKLFF. As DNA, the CDR3 is TGTGCCAGCTCACCGGGCCAAACTAATGAAAAACTGTTTTTT.

Here the CDR3 DNA reads TGTGCCAGCAGTTTACGGACAGACTACTATAATTCACCCCTCCACTTT. Protein: CASSLRTDYYNSPLHF. This chain links TRBV27 with TRBJ1-6; possible D gene TRBD1, 6 bases. CDR1 is MNHEY, CDR2 SMNVEV, per germline (reference sequence). V shed 2 bases and J shed 3 bases, with 11 bases lying between them. This CDR3 spans 16 amino acids.

The genes are TRBV2 and TRBJ1-1, with no clear D. The CDR3 runs to 12 residues. CDR1 is SNHLY, CDR2 FYNNEI, per germline. The ends were cut back, 7 bases at V and 2 bases at J, with 8 bases in the middle. The CDR3 bases are TGTGCCAGCAAGAGGGAAAACACTGAAGCTTTCTTT. Protein: CASKRENTEAFF.

The CDR3 here is CASSIAFMNTEAFF. Here the CDR3 DNA reads TGTGCCAGTAGTATAGCCTTTATGAACACTGAAGCTTTCTTT. The rearrangement joins TRBV19 to TRBJ1-1; D not certain. V shed 1 base and J shed 0 bases, with 6 bases lying between them. The germline V gene has CDR1 LNHDA and CDR2 SQIVND (reference sequence). The CDR3 is made up of 14 amino acids.

V gene TRBV7-8 combines with J gene TRBJ1-4; D call uncertain. Germline CDR1 is SGHVS and CDR2 is FQNEAQ. V lost 1 base and J lost 8, with 8 bases in between. The CDR3 length is 13 residues. The CDR3 here is CASSLGESEKLFF. The CDR3 DNA reads as TGTGCCAGCAGCTTAGGGGAGTCGGAAAAACTGTTTTTT.

The chain combines TRBV18 with TRBJ2-5, with 11 bases identical to TRBD2. The CDR3 has 17 amino acids. CDR1 KGHSH and CDR2 LQKENI come from the germline V gene. Losses at the gene ends were 4 bases for V and 1 base for J; bases not matched to a gene: 8. In nucleotides, the CDR3 is TGTGCCAGCTCACAGACTTCCGGGACTAGCGGCCAAGAGACCCAGTACTTC. Its protein is CASSQTSGTSGQETQYF.

The chain links TRBV27 to TRBJ1-6, with TRBD1 matching over 7 bases. The V gene end was trimmed by 5 bases and the J gene end by 7 bases; junction bases not matched to a gene: 11. The CDR3 runs to 16 residues. Per the germline V gene, CDR1 is MNHEY and CDR2 is SMNVEV (reference sequence). The CDR3 bases are TGTGCCAGCAGTACGATTTCCGGGACAGTCAATTCACCCCTCCACTTT. Translated, it gives CASSTISGTVNSPLHF.

The V call is TRBV20-1, the J call TRBJ1-1; D unclear. Trimming shortened V by 2 bases and J by 6 bases, and 7 bases separated the two germline ends. Per the germline V gene, CDR1 is DFQATT and CDR2 is SNEGSKA (reference sequence). There are 11 residues in the CDR3. CDR3: CSARSPAEAFF. CDR3 nucleotides: TGCAGTGCTAGATCCCCTGCTGAAGCTTTCTTT.

The chain is built from TRBV7-8 and TRBJ2-3, with TRBD1 as a possible D gene (6 bases). V was shortened by 4 bases and J by 0 bases, with 11 bases between the two germline ends. Germline V CDR1 and CDR2: SGHVS, FQNEAQ. This CDR3 region has 15 residues. In nucleotides, the CDR3 is TGTGCCAGCAGCTCATCAGGGGCTAGCACAGATACGCAGTATTTT. Amino acids: CASSSSGASTDTQYF.

The rearrangement uses TRBV18 and TRBJ2-7; possible D gene TRBD1, 6 bases. Germline-derived CDR1 and CDR2 are KGHSH and LQKENI. Trimming pared 3 bases from V and 3 bases from J, leaving 15 bases between. The CDR3 extends over 15 amino acids. The DNA for the CDR3 is TGTGCCAGCTCACCCCCCTTGAGAGGGGGCTACGAGCAGTACTTC. Protein: CASSPPLRGGYEQYF.

CDR3 loop: CASSVEGTGGLGEQFF. CDR3 DNA: TGTGCCAGCAGCGTAGAGGGGACAGGGGGCTTGGGTGAGCAGTTCTTC. The genes are TRBV9 and TRBJ2-1; 12 nucleotides match TRBD1. The length of the CDR3 is 16 residues. V lost 0 bases, J lost 9 bases, and 7 bases stayed unmatched. Germline assignment: CDR1 SGDLS and CDR2 YYNGEE.

This clone has more than one count but fewer than ten. This chain uses TRBV9 with TRBJ1-2; perhaps TRBD1 as D (5 bases). The CDR3 is 17 residues long. Trimming took 0 bases from V and 3 from J, leaving 18 bases between them. Germline V gene data show CDR1 as SGDLS and CDR2 as YYNGEE. CDR3 residues: CASSVGYLGGVYYGYTF. The CDR3 DNA is TGTGCCAGCAGCGTAGGGTATTTGGGGGGGGTTTACTATGGCTACACCTTC.

This chain links TRBV6-5 with TRBJ2-2; 9 bases map to TRBD1. CDR1 and CDR2 from the germline V gene are MNHEY and SVGAGI. The CDR3 runs 15 residues. Trimming cost V 6 bases and J 6 bases; bases outside gene matches: 8. In nucleotides, the CDR3 is TGTGCCAGCAGGGCCGGGACAGGGATCCCCGGGGAGCTGTTTTTT. This gives the protein CASRAGTGIPGELFF.

V gene TRBV5-4 combines with J gene TRBJ1-2; tentatively, D is TRBD1 (6 bases). With 4 bases removed from V and 7 bases from J, the gap between germline ends came to 20 bases. The germline CDR1 and CDR2 sequences are SGHNT and YYREEE (reference sequence). This CDR3 has 15 amino acids. In DNA, the CDR3 is TGTGCCAGCAGCCCACCGAATGGGGGCGCCCCTGGCTACACCTTC. It translates to CASSPPNGGAPGYTF.

This rearrangement joins TRBV30 to TRBJ2-1; the D gene is possibly TRBD2 (5 bases). Germline loops: CDR1 GTSNPN, CDR2 SVGIG (reference sequence). The CDR3 runs to 13 residues. The germline V and J ends were trimmed by 3 bases and 3 bases, with 9 bases remaining between them. Here the CDR3 DNA reads TGTGCCTGGAGGGAGGTAAACTACAATGAGCAGTTCTTC. This sequence encodes CAWREVNYNEQFF.

The chain is built from TRBV5-6 and TRBJ2-7, with TRBD1 matching 8 bases. Looked up from germline, CDR1 is SGHDT and CDR2 is YYEEEE. The CDR3 is 15 amino acids. V lost 1 base and J lost 4; bases outside the gene matches: 7. The CDR3 spells CASSLMDRVAYEQYF. The CDR3 nucleotides are TGTGCCAGCAGCTTGATGGACAGGGTCGCATACGAGCAGTACTTC. Complete variable domain (other parts from reference TRBV5-6 and TRBJ2-7): DAGVTQSPTHLIKTRGQQVTLRCSPKSGHDTVSWYQQALGQGPQFIFQYYEEEERQRGNFPDRFSGHQFPNYSSELNVNALLLGDSALYLCASSLMDRVAYEQYFGPGTRLTVT.

This clone was seen only once. The DNA for the CDR3 is TGTGCCAGCAGCACCGCGTACTGGACTAGCGGGAGACCGGACTACGAGCAGTACTTC. Its protein product is CASSTAYWTSGRPDYEQYF. This chain uses TRBV7-8 with TRBJ2-7; 13 nucleotides match TRBD2. J gave up 3 bases and V 5 bases, and 16 bases lay outside the gene matches. Germline V gene lookup returns CDR1 SGHVS and CDR2 FQNEAQ. The CDR3 runs to 19 residues.

CDR3: CASSVGGVNTGELFF. Written as DNA, the CDR3 is TGTGCCAGCAGCGTAGGGGGAGTTAACACCGGGGAGCTGTTTTTT. The chain combines TRBV9 with TRBJ2-2; possible D gene TRBD2, 5 bases. Germline V gene sequence: CDR1 SGDLS, CDR2 YYNGEE. V lost 0 bases to trimming and J lost 2 bases, with 8 bases between them. This CDR3 has 15 residues.

Concerning this clone itself: Other DNA sequences in this specimen translate into the identical CDR3. The V and J genes are TRBV6-5 and TRBJ1-2, with D tentatively TRBD1 (6 bases). V lost 0 bases to trimming and J lost 4 bases, with 9 bases between them. Germline CDR1 and CDR2: MNHEY and SVGAGI. This CDR3 comprises 14 residues. CDR3 sequence: CASSYSGGRYGYTF. DNA for the CDR3: TGTGCCAGCAGTTACTCCGGGGGGCGCTATGGCTACACCTTC.

V gene TRBV29-1 combines with J gene TRBJ1-1; 11 bases agree with TRBD1. The length of the CDR3 is 15 residues. The germline CDR1 and CDR2 sequences are SQVTM and ANQGSEA. V lost 4 bases to trimming and J lost 6 bases; unmatched junction nucleotides: 10. The CDR3 DNA is TGCAGCGTTGCTTTTGGGACAGGGGGATTCGCTGAAGCTTTCTTT. This encodes CSVAFGTGGFAEAFF.

The V and J genes are TRBV7-3 and TRBJ2-3, with 7 bases fitting TRBD2. The CDR3 is made up of 14 amino acids. CDR1 SGHTA and CDR2 FQGTGA come from the germline V gene. With 4 bases clipped from V and 2 bases from J, the junction kept 3 bases outside the gene matches. CDR3 DNA: TGTGCCAGCAGCTCGGGGACTAACACAGATACGCAGTATTTT. Residues: CASSSGTNTDTQYF.

Only one count was recorded for this clone. The chain carries TRBV5-1 and TRBJ2-7, with D perhaps TRBD2 (7 bases). In germline, CDR1 is SGHRS, CDR2 YFSETQ. CDR3 length equals 20 residues. The V end lost 4 bases, the J end lost 1 base, and 30 bases lay between the germline ends. Written as DNA, the CDR3 is TGCGCCAGCAGCGCGGGGTTAGGGGGAGGGCCCTTCGTGGGTTCCTACGAGCAGTACTTC. It yields the protein CASSAGLGGGPFVGSYEQYF.

This clone was observed a single time. V is TRBV5-6 and J is TRBJ2-5; unclear D gene. This CDR3 has 15 residues. Germline V gives CDR1 SGHDT, CDR2 YYEEEE. Trimming left V 2 bases short and J 4 bases short, with 15 bases between. This CDR3 is CASSLYGSGRETQYF. In DNA form, the CDR3 reads TGTGCCAGCAGCTTATACGGTTCCGGTCGAGAGACCCAGTACTTC.

The rearrangement uses TRBV10-3 and TRBJ2-1, with 8 positions matching TRBD2. Trimming took 6 bases from V and 3 from J; bases not matched to a gene: 10. CDR1 is ENHRY and CDR2 is SYGVKD in the germline V gene. This CDR3 has 16 amino acids. This CDR3 is CAISRGLARFYNEQFF. The CDR3 nucleotides read TGTGCCATCAGCCGCGGACTAGCCCGCTTCTACAATGAGCAGTTCTTC.